This TCR beta chain came from a study of identical twins. Overall study findings and caveats: It was out-of-frame TCR alpha sharing in monozygotic twins that models underestimated.

TCRdb passed the 5' RACE reads through MiXCR, listing each CDR3 protein once. The data show 600,000 to 850,000 distinct CDR3 sequences, 18% seen once. The V gene lost 1 base and the J gene lost 5 bases, with 12 bases spanning the gap. Per germline, CDR1 SGHVS and CDR2 FNYEAQ. The length of the CDR3 is 15 residues. In its sample, this clonotype was seen many times. Its antigen is currently unknown. These data also featured in a second study, about T cells expressing NK-cell markers. That work states: Among the experiments, several used an anti-gamma-delta TCR antibody to restrict sorting to alpha-beta TCR T cells.

The clonotype originates from a woman between 18 and 29 years old in good health. The chain employs TRBV7-6 and TRBJ1-5; possibly TRBD1 for D (5 bases). The sample consisted of PBMCs. The CDR3 DNA reads TGTGCCAGCAGCTTAGTCGCAGGGACCTATCAGCCCCAGCATTTT. Amino acid sequence: CASSLVAGTYQPQHF.